This T cell receptor beta chain was retrieved from a study of blood T cell repertoires in COVID-19. Study as a whole: Samples taken during acute and convalescent COVID-19 were collected in the United States, Italy and Spain. PBMCs, B-cell-depleted T cells, or T cells were the source of the cDNA or gDNA that made up the material.

Participants were aged about 18 to 100 years from some 24 US areas. Symptom resolution, clearance, or two negative PCRs marked the recovered donors of Cohort 3. Generated by immunoSEQ multiplex PCR, the TCRdb table keeps only in-frame clones and is missing some. The sample includes more than 350,000 clones, around 91% of them seen just once. The CDR3 is made up of 15 amino acids. Trimming took 4 bases from V and 5 from J; bases not matched to a gene: 6. From germline, CDR1 is WSHSY and CDR2 SAAADI. The chain is built from TRBV10-2 and TRBJ2-5; the match to TRBD2 covers 11 bases. The specimen was PBMCs or T cells enriched from blood (not recorded which). The source of this sequence is a young man who had recovered from COVID-19. The CDR3 DNA reads TGCGCCAGCAGTGTTTTAGCGGGGGGGCGTGAGACCCAGTACTTC. This encodes CASSVLAGGRETQYF.